The 20 T cell receptor beta chains below come from one sample, sequenced in a study of CD4 T cells in relation to SARS-CoV-2 and coronaviruses. Clones were read by immunoSEQ multiplex PCR, and TCRdb kept only the in-frame ones, dropping some. This table holds 68,000 or so clones, approximately 95% found once. Before the COVID-19 pandemic, during about 2010-2018, CD4+ T cells were taken from unexposed donors. What was sequenced was naive CD4+ T cells from PBMCs. Subset defined: naive CD4+ T cells isolated by negative enrichment. Receptor source: a human donor in good health.

The V call is TRBV19, the J call TRBJ1-2; D is unresolved. Per germline, CDR1 LNHDA and CDR2 SQIVND (reference sequence). The CDR3 spans 16 residues. Trimming removed 4 bases at V and 1 base at J, with 16 bases between. CDR3 amino acids: CASSTGRRLGNYGYTF. The DNA of the CDR3 is TGTGCCAGTAGTACGGGCAGGCGGCTCGGTAACTATGGCTACACCTTC.

The chain links TRBV5-1 to TRBJ2-3; 9 positions agree with TRBD1. The germline V gene has CDR1 SGHRS and CDR2 YFSETQ. The CDR3 covers 16 residues. The V and J ends lost 5 bases and 8 bases, in that order; junction bases with no gene match: 15. Here the CDR3 DNA reads TGCGCCAGCAGGCCTACTGGGGACAGGGAAAGTGGTACGCAGTATTTT. Its protein product is CASRPTGDRESGTQYF.

The V gene is TRBV3-1 (or the pseudogene TRBV3-2), the J gene TRBJ2-7; 7 nucleotides agree with TRBD1. CDR3 length: 11 amino acids. V lost 8 bases, J lost 4 bases, and 2 bases stayed unmatched. Germline loops: CDR1 LGHDT, CDR2 YNNKEL (reference sequence). In DNA, the CDR3 is TGTGCCAGCCGACAGGGATACGAGCAGTACTTC. Amino acid sequence: CASRQGYEQYF.

This sequence joins TRBV5-1 and TRBJ1-4; 10 nucleotides line up with TRBD1. Germline CDR1 is SGHRS and CDR2 is YFSETQ. The CDR3 is made up of 15 amino acids. V lost 4 bases and J lost 5; bases outside the gene matches: 5. The DNA for the CDR3 is TGCGCCAGCAGCAGATGGACAGGGGGAAATGAAAAACTGTTTTTT. This sequence encodes CASSRWTGGNEKLFF.

The V call is TRBV7-2, the J call TRBJ1-1; possibly TRBD1 for D (6 bases). Germline assignment: CDR1 SGHTA and CDR2 FQGNSA. This CDR3 has 14 residues. V shed 6 bases and J shed 5 bases, with 16 bases lying between them. The CDR3 reads CASRPRGAGTEAFF. CDR3 bases: TGTGCCAGCAGGCCTAGGGGGGCGGGGACTGAAGCTTTCTTT.

V gene TRBV5-1 combines with J gene TRBJ2-2, with D possibly matching TRBD1 (5 bases). The ends were cut back, 0 bases at V and 1 base at J, with 10 bases in the middle. CDR1 is SGHRS, CDR2 YFSETQ, per germline. This CDR3 region has 16 residues. CDR3 loop: CASSLEPGQNTGELFF. CDR3 sequence (DNA): TGCGCCAGCAGCTTGGAGCCAGGGCAGAACACCGGGGAGCTGTTTTTT.

The chain links TRBV5-4 to TRBJ2-3; D remains ambiguous. V lost 2 bases to trimming and J lost 1 base, with 11 bases between them. The V gene's germline CDR1 is SGHNT and CDR2 YYREEE (reference sequence). This CDR3 has 15 residues. CDR3 amino acids: CASSFADRGTDTQYF. CDR3 in DNA: TGTGCCAGCAGCTTTGCGGACCGAGGCACAGATACGCAGTATTTT.

This clone showed up just once. J is TRBJ2-1 and V is TRBV5-4, with no clear D. Trimming left V 5 bases short and J 4 bases short, with 10 bases between. Germline V CDR1 and CDR2: SGHNT, YYREEE (reference sequence). The CDR3 totals 13 residues. CDR3 nucleotides: TGTGCCAGCAGTTCAACTGTATACAATGAGCAGTTCTTC. Residues: CASSSTVYNEQFF.

V is TRBV21-1 and J is TRBJ1-5; the D call TRBD1 from the table was never checked on the DNA. TRBV21-1 is assigned pseudogene status. The CDR3 has 15 residues. CDR3 nucleotide sequence: TGTGCCAGCAGCAGCCTCAGGGTGTGGAATCAGCCCCAGCATTTT. It translates to CASSSLRVWNQPQHF.

The genes are TRBV2 and TRBJ2-6; D is ambiguous. Germline-derived CDR1 and CDR2 are SNHLY and FYNNEI. The length of the CDR3 is 15 residues. Trimming left V 2 bases short and J 0 bases short, with 5 bases between. CDR3 sequence reads: CASSERSSGANVLTF. CDR3 nucleotides: TGTGCCAGCAGTGAAAGGAGCTCTGGGGCCAACGTCCTGACTTTC.

The gene calls are TRBV11-3 and TRBJ2-1; no definite D call. The CDR3 is 14 residues long. Trimming shortened V by 4 bases and J by 6 bases, and 13 bases separated the two germline ends. Germline CDR1 and CDR2: SGHNT and YENEEA. The CDR3 protein is CASSSGGVTNEQFF. For the CDR3, the DNA is TGTGCCAGCAGCTCGGGTGGGGTAACCAATGAGCAGTTCTTC.

The rearrangement joins TRBV24-1 to TRBJ2-1; D gene unclear. Germline values: CDR1 KGHDR, CDR2 SFDVKD. CDR3 size: 14 residues. Trimming cost V 3 bases and J 9 bases, with 14 bases left between them. In DNA form, the CDR3 reads TGTGCCACCAGTGATCCTGGACGCCTCGGTGAGCAGTTCTTC. Residues: CATSDPGRLGEQFF.

The genes are TRBV10-3 and TRBJ1-1; D possibly corresponds to TRBD1 (6 bases). CDR1 is ENHRY, CDR2 SYGVKD, per germline. Trimming removed 6 bases at V and 9 bases at J, with 14 bases between. This CDR3 is 12 amino acids long. CDR3 in amino acids: CAISEGRGQAFF. CDR3 nucleotides: TGTGCCATCAGCGAGGGACGGGGGCAAGCTTTCTTT.

The gene calls are TRBV19 and TRBJ1-5, with D maybe TRBD1 (5 bases). V shed 5 bases and J shed 8 bases, with 19 bases lying between them. Germline CDR1 and CDR2: LNHDA and SQIVND (reference sequence). The CDR3 spans 15 residues. The CDR3 DNA reads as TGTGCCAGTAGTCCCCGGGGGGTAGGGTTTGAGCCCCAGCATTTT. This sequence encodes CASSPRGVGFEPQHF.

The chain uses TRBV2 and TRBJ2-3, with a weak D call TRBD1 (5 bases). V was trimmed by 6 bases and J by 8 bases, leaving 18 bases between them. Germline values: CDR1 SNHLY, CDR2 FYNNEI. This CDR3 region has 14 residues. For the CDR3, the DNA is TGTGCCAGCAGGGAACTGTATAGGGGCGGTACGCAGTATTTT. It codes for CASRELYRGGTQYF.

This chain connects TRBV18 to TRBJ1-1; D is unclear. V lost 0 bases, J lost 0 bases, and 8 bases lay in between. The CDR3 is 15 residues long. Germline V gene sequence: CDR1 KGHSH, CDR2 LQKENI. In DNA form, the CDR3 reads TGTGCCAGCTCACCACCGTGGAGCTTGAACACTGAAGCTTTCTTT. As protein: CASSPPWSLNTEAFF.

The rearrangement uses TRBV9 and TRBJ2-1; 10 bases are a match to TRBD2. Looked up from germline, CDR1 is SGDLS and CDR2 is YYNGEE. Unmatched junction bases numbered 8, after V lost 4 bases and J lost 4 bases. The CDR3 is made up of 16 amino acids. The CDR3 DNA reads as TGTGCCAGCAGCCTGTCCGGGACTAGCGAGTACAATGAGCAGTTCTTC. Its protein is CASSLSGTSEYNEQFF.

In its sample, this clone was seen once. The chain is built from TRBV10-3 and TRBJ1-4, with TRBD1 as a possible D gene (6 bases). CDR1 is ENHRY, CDR2 SYGVKD, per germline. The CDR3 is 14 residues long. Trimming removed 3 bases from V and 7 bases from J, with 12 bases in between. This CDR3 is CAISEIQGTEKLFF. CDR3 in DNA: TGTGCCATCAGTGAAATACAGGGAACTGAAAAACTGTTTTTT.

The rearrangement joins TRBV19 to TRBJ2-1; 8 bases are shared with TRBD2. The CDR3 runs to 16 residues. Trimming removed 7 bases from V and 3 bases from J; junction bases left unmatched: 11. Germline V gene data show CDR1 as LNHDA and CDR2 as SQIVND (reference sequence). The CDR3 loop is CASKGVRAGGYNEQFF. CDR3 nucleotide sequence: TGTGCCAGTAAGGGGGTTAGGGCGGGAGGCTACAATGAGCAGTTCTTC.

This chain connects TRBV28 to TRBJ2-5; TRBD1 aligns across 10 bases. The J segment lost 10 bases and the V segment lost 5 bases, leaving 4 bases of the junction unmatched. Germline CDR1 is MDHEN and CDR2 is SYDVKM. The CDR3 extends over 12 amino acids. This CDR3 reads CASSQGQGSQYF. The CDR3 DNA follows: TGTGCCAGCAGTCAGGGACAGGGGAGCCAGTACTTC. Full variable domain (rest looked up from reference TRBV28 and TRBJ2-5): DVKVTQSSRYLVKRTGEKVFLECVQDMDHENMFWYRQDPGLGLRLIYFSYDVKMKEKGDIPEGYSVSREKKERFSLILESASTNQTSMYLCASSQGQGSQYFGPGTRLLVL.